The next 31 T cell receptor beta chains were all read from a single sample in a study of technical replicates of blood from a handful of donors. Data came from immunoSEQ multiplex PCR; TCRdb stores just in-frame clones and leaves some out. Among some 67,000 clones, about 98% were seen once, and the ten largest hold over 0.15%. Material: T cells isolated from PBMCs. The receptors derive from a human donor in good health.

This clone is a singleton in its sample. This CDR3 is CASSRQGIAYEQYF. CDR3 coding DNA: TGTGCCAGCAGTCGACAGGGGATCGCCTACGAGCAGTACTTC. The chain joins TRBV6-5 to TRBJ2-7; 8 nucleotides line up with TRBD1. Per germline, CDR1 MNHEY and CDR2 SVGAGI. This CDR3 comprises 14 residues. J gave up 2 bases and V 5 bases, and 5 bases lay outside the gene matches.

This chain uses TRBV27 with TRBJ1-5; 10 bases fit TRBD1. The germline V gene encodes CDR1 MNHEY and CDR2 SMNVEV (reference sequence). V shed 6 bases and J 6 bases; nucleotides not matched to a gene: 11. There are 16 residues in the CDR3. The CDR3 spells CASSHQTGGVPQPQHF. The CDR3 nucleotides read TGTGCCAGCAGCCATCAGACAGGGGGCGTCCCTCAGCCCCAGCATTTT.

The chain joins TRBV6-5 to TRBJ2-5; TRBD1 might be the D (5 bases). The CDR3 is made up of 11 amino acids. Germline V CDR1 and CDR2: MNHEY, SVGAGI. Trimming left V 8 bases short and J 4 bases short, with 8 bases between. CDR3 in amino acids: CASSQGETQYF. The CDR3 DNA reads as TGTGCCAGCTCTCAGGGAGAGACCCAGTACTTC.

The rearrangement links TRBV5-1 to TRBJ2-5, with D possibly matching TRBD2 (5 bases). Germline-derived CDR1 and CDR2 are SGHRS and YFSETQ. The CDR3 spans 14 residues. Trimming pared 7 bases from V and 3 bases from J, leaving 16 bases between. CDR3 in DNA: TGCGCCAGCGCTAAATATGACTACAAAGAGACCCAGTACTTC. Translated: CASAKYDYKETQYF.

Details on this clone: The junction does not match germline at one end; this may be a read error. The gene calls are TRBV7-7 and TRBJ2-3; 7 positions agree with TRBD1. This CDR3 region has 14 residues. Germline V CDR1 and CDR2: SSHAT, FNYEAQ (reference sequence). The CDR3 nucleotides are TGTGCTAGCAGCTTAGACAGGGGCACAGATACGCAGTATTTT. Amino acids: CASSLDRGTDTQYF.

The gene calls are TRBV4-1 and TRBJ2-7; 8 bases match TRBD2. From germline, CDR1 is MGHRA and CDR2 YSYEKL. Trimming cost V 2 bases and J 0 bases; bases outside gene matches: 9. This CDR3 region has 17 residues. The CDR3 protein is CASSQKALADYSYEQYF. Here the CDR3 DNA reads TGCGCCAGCAGCCAAAAGGCACTAGCGGACTACTCCTACGAGCAGTACTTC.

The CDR3 nucleotides are TGTGCCAGCAGCTCGATATACAGGGATGGCTACACCTTC. It is translated as CASSSIYRDGYTF. This sequence joins TRBV7-9 and TRBJ1-2, with D possibly being TRBD1 (6 bases). V was pared by 4 bases and J by 6 bases, with 12 bases between. The CDR3 extends over 13 amino acids. Germline-derived CDR1 and CDR2 are SEHNR and FQNEAQ (reference sequence).

The rearrangement uses TRBV6-6 and TRBJ1-2; possibly TRBD1 for D (6 bases). The CDR3 spans 16 residues. V was pared by 6 bases and J by 2 bases, with 19 bases between. Germline CDR1 is MNHNY and CDR2 is SVGAGI (reference sequence). CDR3 in DNA: TGTGCCAGCAGCTCACATGCAGGGGAACTCAACTATGGCTACACCTTC. Translation gives CASSSHAGELNYGYTF.

V and J are TRBV10-3 and TRBJ2-1; TRBD1 matches at 9 bases. CDR3 size: 14 residues. The ends lost 6 bases at V and 3 bases at J; junction bases unmatched: 3. CDR1 ENHRY and CDR2 SYGVKD come from the germline V gene. This CDR3 reads CAISRDRDYNEQFF. CDR3 DNA sequence: TGTGCCATCAGCCGGGACAGGGACTACAATGAGCAGTTCTTC.

This chain joins TRBV11-2 and TRBJ2-2, with 11 bases lining up with TRBD1. With V trimmed by 5 bases and J by 0 bases, 5 bases remained unmatched. Per germline, CDR1 SGHAT and CDR2 FQNNGV. The CDR3 is 17 amino acids. The CDR3 bases are TGTGCCAGCAGCACGCGGACAGGGGGCACGAACACCGGGGAGCTGTTTTTT. This codes for CASSTRTGGTNTGELFF.

CDR3 in DNA: TGTGCCAGCAGCCAATTCTCAGGGCAGGAAGATACGCAGTATTTT. Residues: CASSQFSGQEDTQYF. The chain is built from TRBV6-5 and TRBJ2-3, with D maybe TRBD1 (5 bases). The germline gives CDR1 MNHEY, CDR2 SVGAGI. This CDR3 contains 15 residues. Between the trimmed V and J ends, which lost 6 bases and 5 bases, there was a span of 18 bases.

This rearrangement joins TRBV13 to TRBJ2-7; perhaps TRBD1 as D (6 bases). CDR1 PRHDT and CDR2 FYEKMQ come from the germline V gene (reference sequence). The CDR3 has 15 residues. The V end lost 5 bases, the J end lost 3 bases, and 17 bases lay between the germline ends. CDR3 protein: CASSLSRPGVYEQYF. Here the CDR3 DNA reads TGTGCCAGCAGCCTTTCCAGACCAGGGGTCTACGAGCAGTACTTC.

The chain is built from TRBV30 and TRBJ2-5; D perhaps matches TRBD2 (5 bases). Germline assignment: CDR1 GTSNPN and CDR2 SVGIG (reference sequence). The germline V and J ends were trimmed by 4 bases and 5 bases, with 14 bases remaining between them. This CDR3 has 13 residues. CDR3 residues: CAWTLTGIETQYF. CDR3 in DNA: TGTGCCTGGACTCTTACGGGGATTGAGACCCAGTACTTC.

The chain uses TRBV6-5 and TRBJ1-5; TRBD1 matches 7 bases. Germline CDR1 reads MNHEY; CDR2 reads SVGAGI. Trimming removed 5 bases from V and 0 bases from J; junction bases left unmatched: 4. The CDR3 loop spans 15 amino acids. The CDR3 coding sequence is TGTGCCAGCAGTCGAGACAGGGATAGCAATCAGCCCCAGCATTTT. It yields the protein CASSRDRDSNQPQHF.

The V and J genes are TRBV5-6 and TRBJ1-4, with D uncertain. The CDR3 covers 13 residues. Germline CDR1 is SGHDT and CDR2 is YYEEEE. Trimming removed 0 bases at V and 5 bases at J, with 5 bases between. DNA of the CDR3: TGTGCCAGCAGCTTGGTTCAAAATGAAAAACTGTTTTTT. Its protein product is CASSLVQNEKLFF.

The chain employs TRBV5-1 and TRBJ1-1, with D possibly TRBD1 on 6 matching bases. The CDR3 is 16 amino acids. Germline lookup yields CDR1 SGHRS and CDR2 YFSETQ. Trimming removed 3 bases at V and 1 base at J, with 16 bases between. The CDR3 DNA reads TGCGCCAGCAGCTCCCCTGGCAGGGGAAAGAACACTGAAGCTTTCTTT. As protein: CASSSPGRGKNTEAFF.

The CDR3 coding sequence is TGTGCCAGCAGTTGGGGGGGCACTGAAGCTTTCTTT. Translating gives CASSWGGTEAFF. The V gene is TRBV27, the J gene TRBJ1-1; maybe TRBD1 (5 bases). The CDR3 contains 12 residues. The germline V gene encodes CDR1 MNHEY and CDR2 SMNVEV (reference sequence). V shed 4 bases and J shed 4 bases, with 7 bases lying between them.

The chain uses TRBV5-1 and TRBJ1-2, with D perhaps matching TRBD1 (6 bases). Germline CDR1 and CDR2: SGHRS and YFSETQ. CDR3 size: 11 residues. The V gene lost 5 bases and the J gene lost 5 bases, with 7 bases spanning the gap. CDR3 amino acids: CASSQGYGYTF. Here the CDR3 DNA reads TGCGCCAGCAGTCAGGGGTATGGCTACACCTTC.

This chain connects TRBV5-1 to TRBJ1-2, with 9 bases that match TRBD1. The CDR3 is made up of 15 amino acids. J was trimmed by 4 bases and V by 3 bases; bases with no gene match: 7. CDR1 SGHRS and CDR2 YFSETQ come from the germline V gene. In DNA form, the CDR3 reads TGCGCCAGCAGCTACGGACAGGGGAGTCTCTATGGCTACACCTTC. Translating it yields CASSYGQGSLYGYTF.

This clone showed up just once. The V call is TRBV10-3, the J call TRBJ1-3; D is unclear. The germline V gene has CDR1 ENHRY and CDR2 SYGVKD. CDR3 length equals 16 residues. With 1 base removed from V and 2 bases from J, the gap between germline ends came to 12 bases. CDR3 amino acids: CAISEFAEMAGNTIYF. CDR3 sequence (DNA): TGTGCCATCAGTGAGTTTGCAGAAATGGCTGGAAACACCATATATTTT.

This sequence joins TRBV11-3 and TRBJ1-1, with no clear D. Germline lookup yields CDR1 SGHNT and CDR2 YENEEA. CDR3 length equals 13 residues. Trimming left V 4 bases short and J 0 bases short, with 6 bases between. CDR3 loop: CASSYQLNTEAFF. CDR3 in DNA: TGTGCCAGCAGCTATCAGTTGAACACTGAAGCTTTCTTT.

This clone has just one count. V is TRBV13 and J is TRBJ2-1; 11 nucleotides line up with TRBD2. The CDR3 consists of 16 residues. V was clipped by 1 base and J by 3 bases; unmatched bases: 2. Per the germline V gene, CDR1 is PRHDT and CDR2 is FYEKMQ (reference sequence). CDR3 amino acids: CASSLVGTSGYNEQFF. CDR3 DNA sequence: TGTGCCAGCAGCTTAGTCGGGACTAGCGGCTACAATGAGCAGTTCTTC.

The chain couples TRBV5-1 to TRBJ2-2, with D perhaps TRBD1 (5 bases). Germline V gene data show CDR1 as SGHRS and CDR2 as YFSETQ. Trimming took 0 bases from V and 1 from J, leaving 10 bases between them. The CDR3 covers 16 residues. CDR3 sequence: CASSLAGPLNTGELFF. As DNA, the CDR3 is TGCGCCAGCAGCTTGGCAGGGCCCCTGAACACCGGGGAGCTGTTTTTT. The full variable domain, completed using reference TRBV5-1 and TRBJ2-2, is KAGVTQTPRYLIKTRGQQVTLSCSPISGHRSVSWYQQTPGQGLQFLFEYFSETQRNKGNFPGRFSGRQFSNSRSEMNVSTLELGDSALYLCASSLAGPLNTGELFFGEGSRLTVL.

CDR3 coding DNA: TGTGCCAGCAGCTTAGCCCCGGGACAGACCTCTTTCGAGCAGTACTTC. This gives the protein CASSLAPGQTSFEQYF. V is TRBV7-9 and J is TRBJ2-7; 7 bases line up with TRBD1. Losses at the gene ends were 0 bases for V and 6 bases for J; bases not matched to a gene: 11. The CDR3 runs 16 residues. Germline assignment: CDR1 SEHNR and CDR2 FQNEAQ (reference sequence).

CDR3 nucleotide sequence: TGTGCCAGCAGTCTCTCAGGGTTCACTAATGAAAAACTGTTTTTT. Translated: CASSLSGFTNEKLFF. The V call is TRBV2, the J call TRBJ1-4, with a tentative D call TRBD1 (5 bases). The germline V and J ends were trimmed by 5 bases and 2 bases, with 12 bases remaining between them. Germline CDR1 and CDR2: SNHLY and FYNNEI. The CDR3 has 15 residues.

The chain joins TRBV6-5 to TRBJ2-7; 7 bases fit TRBD1. V shed 1 base and J 0 bases; nucleotides not matched to a gene: 3. Germline CDR1 and CDR2: MNHEY and SVGAGI. CDR3 size: 15 residues. This chain's CDR3 is CASSYLTGSSYEQYF. CDR3 bases: TGTGCCAGCAGTTACTTGACAGGGAGCTCCTACGAGCAGTACTTC.

J is TRBJ1-5 and V is TRBV18, with D hard to call. The CDR3 sequence is 14 residues long. Trimming pared 3 bases from V and 6 bases from J, leaving 12 bases between. CDR1 and CDR2 (germline): KGHSH, LQKENI. CDR3 region: CASSPSRATQPQHF. Here the CDR3 DNA reads TGTGCCAGCTCACCCTCCCGAGCCACTCAGCCCCAGCATTTT.

This clone appeared a single time. The chain employs TRBV19 and TRBJ2-7; D gene uncertain. Germline V CDR1 and CDR2: LNHDA, SQIVND (reference sequence). V was clipped by 4 bases and J by 5 bases, with 12 bases between them. The length of the CDR3 is 13 residues. The CDR3: CASSRLLDHEQYF. For the CDR3, the DNA is TGTGCCAGTAGTAGACTCTTAGATCACGAGCAGTACTTC.

V usage is TRBV30 and J usage is TRBJ2-1; 8 bases agree with TRBD2. Germline trimming cut 1 base from V and 6 bases from J; bases unmatched to any gene: 8. This CDR3 has 15 amino acids. Per the germline V gene, CDR1 is GTSNPN and CDR2 is SVGIG (reference sequence). CDR3 protein: CAWSARGGPPNEQFF. CDR3 bases: TGTGCCTGGAGTGCTCGCGGGGGGCCCCCCAATGAGCAGTTCTTC.

This clone was recorded once. The chain recombines TRBV5-1 with TRBJ2-3; 8 nucleotides match TRBD2. V was clipped by 1 base and J by 0 bases; unmatched bases: 4. Germline CDR1 reads SGHRS; CDR2 reads YFSETQ. The CDR3 length is 16 residues. In DNA form, the CDR3 reads TGCGCCAGCAGCTTGAGGCGGGGGGCTAGCACAGATACGCAGTATTTT. Amino acid sequence: CASSLRRGASTDTQYF.

This chain links TRBV2 with TRBJ2-1, with 11 positions matching TRBD2. This CDR3 contains 14 residues. V dropped 7 bases and J dropped 4; count of bases not matched to a gene: 3. CDR1 and CDR2 from the germline V gene are SNHLY and FYNNEI. CDR3 sequence (DNA): TGTGCCAGCAATAGCGGGGGGGTTTACAATGAGCAGTTCTTC. It is translated as CASNSGGVYNEQFF.